This T cell receptor (beta chain) was captured by sequencing in a study of blood T cells in healthy people across ages. Findings and caveats of the study: Diversity was higher, and naive CD4+ cells more numerous, in long-lived donors than in aged donors.

There are many counts of this clonotype. Its antigen is not identified. Germline loops: CDR1 SEHNR, CDR2 FQNEAQ (reference sequence). The V gene lost 11 bases and the J gene lost 2 bases, with 21 bases spanning the gap. The CDR3 contains 15 residues. Then a second PCR, running about 6 to 11 cycles, was carried out with a sample-barcoded 5' primer and a J-beta primer mix. TCRdb reprocessed the 5' RACE reads with MiXCR, giving one entry per CDR3 protein. The table records some 860,000 distinct CDR3 sequences, roughly three fifths of them present only once. The TCR sequence derives from a man aged 40-49 years in good health. The J gene is TRBJ1-2, the V gene TRBV7-9; D is perhaps TRBD1 (5 bases). Sequencing input: blood. For the CDR3, the DNA is TGTGCCTCCCGCCGGGGAGACAGCCTAAACTATGGCTACACCTTC. Protein sequence: CASRRGDSLNYGYTF.